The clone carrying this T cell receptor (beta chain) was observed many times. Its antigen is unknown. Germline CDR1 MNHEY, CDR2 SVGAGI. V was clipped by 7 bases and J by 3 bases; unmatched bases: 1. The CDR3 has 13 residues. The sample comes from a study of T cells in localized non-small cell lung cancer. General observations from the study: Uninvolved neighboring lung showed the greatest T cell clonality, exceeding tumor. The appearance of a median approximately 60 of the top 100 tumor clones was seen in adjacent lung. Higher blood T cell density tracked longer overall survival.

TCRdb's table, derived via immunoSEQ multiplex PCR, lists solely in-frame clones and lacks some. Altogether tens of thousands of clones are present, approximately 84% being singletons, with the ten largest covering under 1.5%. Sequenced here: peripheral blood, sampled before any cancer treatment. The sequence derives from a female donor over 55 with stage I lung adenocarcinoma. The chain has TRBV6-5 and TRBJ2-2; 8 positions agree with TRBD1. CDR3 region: CASNRGDTGELFF. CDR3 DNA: TGTGCCAGCAACAGGGGGGACACCGGGGAGCTGTTTTTT.